The rows below give T cell receptor beta chains drawn from one sample of a study of PD-1 blockade in classical Hodgkin lymphoma. Assay: immunoSEQ multiplex PCR; the TCRdb copy retains only in-frame clones and omits some. The data show about 97,000 clones, roughly 84% seen once. Sequences were derived from peripheral blood mononuclear cells (PBMCs), sampled at baseline. The source is a human donor with classical Hodgkin lymphoma. Both conserved end residues are part of each CDR3. The order of the fields is clone size, J gene, D gene, V gene, CDR3 DNA, CDR3 protein. The D gene is left open where the match is weak. Clone size is shown for a subset of rows, as once, few, many or a class of expanded clone.

clone size: .
J gene: TRBJ1-2
D gene: .
V gene: TRBV7-8
CDR3 DNA: TGTGCCAGCAGCTTAGTCACGGGGTTGCAATATGGCTACACCTTC
CDR3 protein: CASSLVTGLQYGYTF

clone size: once
J gene: TRBJ1-1
D gene: .
V gene: TRBV2
CDR3 DNA: TGTGCCAGCAGTGAACAGTGGGCGAACACTGAAGCTTTCTTT
CDR3 protein: CASSEQWANTEAFF

clone size: .
J gene: TRBJ2-1
D gene: TRBD2
V gene: TRBV7-6
CDR3 DNA: TGTGCCAGCACTCTTCTAGCGGGAGGGGGACTCTCATTCTTC
CDR3 protein: CASTLLAGGGLSFF

clone size: .
J gene: TRBJ2-5
D gene: .
V gene: TRBV2
CDR3 DNA: TGTGCCAGCAGACCTTCGGGCCGCTTGATAGAGACCCAGTACTTC
CDR3 protein: CASRPSGRLIETQYF

clone size: .
J gene: TRBJ1-5
D gene: TRBD1
V gene: TRBV5-1
CDR3 DNA: TGCGCCAGCGGGACAGGGCCCAATCAGCCCCAGCATTTT
CDR3 protein: CASGTGPNQPQHF

clone size: few
J gene: TRBJ2-7
D gene: TRBD1
V gene: TRBV14
CDR3 DNA: TGTGCCAGCAGCCGCGACAGGGGGCTACCGTCCGAGCAGTACTTC
CDR3 protein: CASSRDRGLPSEQYF

clone size: .
J gene: TRBJ1-2
D gene: .
V gene: TRBV11-2
CDR3 DNA: TGTGCCAGCAGACAGGCGGTGTGGTATGGCTACACCTTC
CDR3 protein: CASRQAVWYGYTF

clone size: .
J gene: TRBJ2-7
D gene: TRBD1
V gene: TRBV7-9
CDR3 DNA: TGTGCCAGCAGCTTCGGGACAGGGGTCGAGCAGTACTTC
CDR3 protein: CASSFGTGVEQYF

clone size: .
J gene: TRBJ1-2
D gene: .
V gene: TRBV7-6
CDR3 DNA: TGTGCCAGCAGCTTAGGGGGTCGGGGAGTACCCTATGGCTACACCTTC
CDR3 protein: CASSLGGRGVPYGYTF

clone size: .
J gene: TRBJ2-5
D gene: .
V gene: TRBV10-3
CDR3 DNA: TGTGCCATCAGTGAAGCCGGGGAGACCCAGTACTTC
CDR3 protein: CAISEAGETQYF

clone size: few
J gene: TRBJ2-1
D gene: TRBD1
V gene: TRBV5-1
CDR3 DNA: TGCGCCAGCAGCTACAGGGGCTCCTACAATGAGCAGTTCTTC
CDR3 protein: CASSYRGSYNEQFF

clone size: .
J gene: TRBJ1-3
D gene: .
V gene: TRBV18
CDR3 DNA: TGTGCCAGCTCAAATACAGGGACCTCTGGAAACACCATATATTTT
CDR3 protein: CASSNTGTSGNTIYF

clone size: .
J gene: TRBJ2-7
D gene: .
V gene: TRBV5-4
CDR3 DNA: TGTGCCAGCAATCACGGGGCCGCCCCAGGGGAGCAGTACTTC
CDR3 protein: CASNHGAAPGEQYF

clone size: .
J gene: TRBJ2-3
D gene: TRBD1
V gene: TRBV9
CDR3 DNA: TGTGCCAGCAGCCAAGGGACAGGGGGCGCAGATACGCAGTATTTT
CDR3 protein: CASSQGTGGADTQYF

clone size: .
J gene: TRBJ2-1
D gene: .
V gene: TRBV27
CDR3 DNA: TGTGCCAGCAGTTTAGAGGAGGGCTTGAATGAGCAGTTCTTC
CDR3 protein: CASSLEEGLNEQFF

clone size: .
J gene: TRBJ2-7
D gene: .
V gene: TRBV27
CDR3 DNA: TGTGCCAGCAAGGTCGGGGGCGCCTACGAGCAGTACTTC
CDR3 protein: CASKVGGAYEQYF

clone size: few
J gene: TRBJ2-1
D gene: .
V gene: TRBV19
CDR3 DNA: TGTGCCAGTAGTTCCCTTACTGAGCAGTTCTTC
CDR3 protein: CASSSLTEQFF

clone size: .
J gene: TRBJ2-5
D gene: .
V gene: TRBV18
CDR3 DNA: TGTGCCAGCTCACCAAGCCTAAAAGGGGAGACCCAGTACTTC
CDR3 protein: CASSPSLKGETQYF

clone size: .
J gene: TRBJ1-6
D gene: .
V gene: TRBV6-5
CDR3 DNA: TGTGCCAGCAGGCTTCGTGACAAGGGTTCACCCCTCCACTTT
CDR3 protein: CASRLRDKGSPLHF

clone size: .
J gene: TRBJ1-1
D gene: .
V gene: TRBV28
CDR3 DNA: TGTGCCAGCCCACCCTCCCCCGGCAGAATGAACACTGAAGCTTTCTTT
CDR3 protein: CASPPSPGRMNTEAFF

clone size: few
J gene: TRBJ2-7
D gene: .
V gene: TRBV27
CDR3 DNA: TGTGCCAGTTTGATGGACTTCTCCTACGAGCAGTACTTC
CDR3 protein: CASLMDFSYEQYF

clone size: once
J gene: TRBJ2-3
D gene: .
V gene: TRBV18
CDR3 DNA: TGTGCCAGCTCACCGGGCCTAGCTTCAACGGGAGATACGCAGTATTTT
CDR3 protein: CASSPGLASTGDTQYF

clone size: .
J gene: TRBJ1-3
D gene: .
V gene: TRBV27
CDR3 DNA: TGTGCCAGCAGTCCGATCTCTACCGGGGACACCATATATTTT
CDR3 protein: CASSPISTGDTIYF

clone size: .
J gene: TRBJ1-5
D gene: .
V gene: TRBV5-6
CDR3 DNA: TGTGCCAGCAGCTTGGGGCTGCTTGGCAATCAGCCCCAGCATTTT
CDR3 protein: CASSLGLLGNQPQHF

clone size: .
J gene: TRBJ1-5
D gene: .
V gene: TRBV18
CDR3 DNA: TGTGCCAGCTCACCACTACAAGGCAATCAGCCCCAGCATTTT
CDR3 protein: CASSPLQGNQPQHF

clone size: .
J gene: TRBJ2-7
D gene: TRBD2
V gene: TRBV13
CDR3 DNA: TGTGCCAGCAGACCAGCGGGAGGGCCGCGAGAGCAGTACTTC
CDR3 protein: CASRPAGGPREQYF

clone size: .
J gene: TRBJ2-1
D gene: TRBD1
V gene: TRBV19
CDR3 DNA: TGTGCCATCCTACCGGGACAGGGTGGGAATGAGCAGTTCTTC
CDR3 protein: CAILPGQGGNEQFF

clone size: .
J gene: TRBJ2-5
D gene: TRBD1
V gene: TRBV5-4
CDR3 DNA: TGTGCCAGCAGCTTGGAGACAGGGGAGACCCAGTACTTC
CDR3 protein: CASSLETGETQYF

clone size: once
J gene: TRBJ2-7
D gene: .
V gene: TRBV19
CDR3 DNA: TGTGCCAGTAGCCTCGAGAGGGGCTACGAGCAGTACTTC
CDR3 protein: CASSLERGYEQYF

clone size: medium-sized
J gene: TRBJ1-4
D gene: .
V gene: TRBV11-2
CDR3 DNA: TGTGCCAGCAGCGCCGACGGTGCAACTAATGAAAAACTGTTTTTT
CDR3 protein: CASSADGATNEKLFF

clone size: .
J gene: TRBJ1-3
D gene: .
V gene: TRBV4-3
CDR3 DNA: TGCGCCAGCAAGGGGGGGGTTGCAAACACCATATATTTT
CDR3 protein: CASKGGVANTIYF

clone size: few
J gene: TRBJ2-7
D gene: .
V gene: TRBV4-3
CDR3 DNA: TGCGCCAGCAGCCAAGGGGTAGCGTACGAGCAGTACTTC
CDR3 protein: CASSQGVAYEQYF

clone size: once
J gene: TRBJ2-7
D gene: TRBD1
V gene: TRBV5-5
CDR3 DNA: TGTGCCAGCAGCTTGGTTGTTCAGGGGGCTTACGAGCAGTACTTC
CDR3 protein: CASSLVVQGAYEQYF

clone size: .
J gene: TRBJ1-2
D gene: .
V gene: TRBV6-1
CDR3 DNA: TGTGCCAGCAGTTTCGACAGGTTTAACTATGGCTACACCTTC
CDR3 protein: CASSFDRFNYGYTF

clone size: .
J gene: TRBJ2-1
D gene: .
V gene: TRBV7-2
CDR3 DNA: TGTGCCAGCAGCTTAGGTGAGGGATATGAGCAGTTCTTC
CDR3 protein: CASSLGEGYEQFF

clone size: .
J gene: TRBJ1-5
D gene: TRBD1
V gene: TRBV2
CDR3 DNA: TGTGCCAGCAGGAGCCGGGACAGTATAATTCAGCCCCAGCATTTT
CDR3 protein: CASRSRDSIIQPQHF

clone size: .
J gene: TRBJ1-5
D gene: .
V gene: TRBV6-1
CDR3 DNA: TGTGCCGGCCGGACAGTGGGGAATCAGCCCCAGCATTTT
CDR3 protein: CAGRTVGNQPQHF

clone size: few
J gene: TRBJ2-7
D gene: TRBD2
V gene: TRBV6-1
CDR3 DNA: TGTGCCAGCAGTGGGACTAGCGGGAGCTTCAAGCAGTACTTC
CDR3 protein: CASSGTSGSFKQYF

clone size: .
J gene: TRBJ2-7
D gene: .
V gene: TRBV2
CDR3 DNA: TGTGCCAGCAGGGGAGAAACCTACGAGCAGTACTTC
CDR3 protein: CASRGETYEQYF

clone size: .
J gene: TRBJ2-3
D gene: .
V gene: TRBV5-1
CDR3 DNA: TGCGCCAGCAGCTTAAGGGTTGGAGATACGCAGTATTTT
CDR3 protein: CASSLRVGDTQYF

clone size: .
J gene: TRBJ2-5
D gene: TRBD2
V gene: TRBV5-1
CDR3 DNA: TGCGCCAGCAGCAAAGGACTAGCGGGAGGTGAGACCCAGTACTTC
CDR3 protein: CASSKGLAGGETQYF

clone size: once
J gene: TRBJ2-2
D gene: .
V gene: TRBV11-3
CDR3 DNA: TGTGCCAGCAGCGATACGCGAAACACCGGGGAGCTGTTTTTT
CDR3 protein: CASSDTRNTGELFF